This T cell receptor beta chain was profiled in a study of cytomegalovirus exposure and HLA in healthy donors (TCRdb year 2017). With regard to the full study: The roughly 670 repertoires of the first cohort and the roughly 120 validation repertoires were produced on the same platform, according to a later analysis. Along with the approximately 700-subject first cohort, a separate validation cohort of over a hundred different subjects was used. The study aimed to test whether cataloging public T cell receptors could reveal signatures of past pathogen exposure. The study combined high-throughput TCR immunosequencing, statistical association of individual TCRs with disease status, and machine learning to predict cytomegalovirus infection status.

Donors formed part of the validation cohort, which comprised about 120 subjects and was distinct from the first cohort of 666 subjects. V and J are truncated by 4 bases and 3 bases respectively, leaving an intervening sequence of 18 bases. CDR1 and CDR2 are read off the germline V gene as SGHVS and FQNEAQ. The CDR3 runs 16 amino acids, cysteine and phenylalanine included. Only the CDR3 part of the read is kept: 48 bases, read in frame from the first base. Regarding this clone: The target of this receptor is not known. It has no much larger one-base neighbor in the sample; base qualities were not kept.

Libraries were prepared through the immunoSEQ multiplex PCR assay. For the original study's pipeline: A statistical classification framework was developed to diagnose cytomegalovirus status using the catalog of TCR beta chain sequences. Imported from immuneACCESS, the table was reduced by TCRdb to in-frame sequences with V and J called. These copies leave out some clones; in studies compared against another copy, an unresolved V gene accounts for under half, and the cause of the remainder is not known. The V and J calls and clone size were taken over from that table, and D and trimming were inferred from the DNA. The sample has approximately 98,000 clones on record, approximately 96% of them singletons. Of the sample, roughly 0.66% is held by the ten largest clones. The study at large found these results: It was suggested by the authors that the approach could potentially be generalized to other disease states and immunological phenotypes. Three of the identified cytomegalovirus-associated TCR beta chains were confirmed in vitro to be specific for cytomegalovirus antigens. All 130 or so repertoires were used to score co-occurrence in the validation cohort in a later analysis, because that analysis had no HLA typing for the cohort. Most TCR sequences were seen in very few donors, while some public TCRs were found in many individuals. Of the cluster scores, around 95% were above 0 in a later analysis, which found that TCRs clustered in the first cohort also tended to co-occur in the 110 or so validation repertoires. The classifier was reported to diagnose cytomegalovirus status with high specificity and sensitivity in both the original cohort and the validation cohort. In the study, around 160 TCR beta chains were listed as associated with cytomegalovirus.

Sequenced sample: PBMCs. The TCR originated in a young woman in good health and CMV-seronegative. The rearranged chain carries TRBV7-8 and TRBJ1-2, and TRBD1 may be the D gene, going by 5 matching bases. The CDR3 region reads CASSSLRSRVHYGYTF. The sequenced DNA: TGTGCCAGCAGCTCCCTTAGGAGCAGGGTCCACTATGGCTACACCTTC.